This T cell receptor beta chain originates from a study of OX40 agonist ivuxolimab in advanced cancers. About this clone itself: Its cognate antigen is unknown.

Study results and limitations: In CD8+ T cells, expanded clones were on average more numerous than in CD4+.

CDR1 and CDR2 (germline): MDHEN, SYDVKM. This CDR3 comprises 13 residues. With V trimmed by 7 bases and J by 2 bases, 5 bases remained unmatched. Data came from immunoSEQ multiplex PCR; TCRdb stores just in-frame clones and leaves some out. The table shows about 90,000 clones, with more than 80% occurring only once. The clonotype originates from an adult with an advanced solid tumor such as melanoma, head and neck, liver or kidney cancer. The chain recombines TRBV28 with TRBJ2-7; TRBD1 aligns across 7 bases. The specimen was CD4+ or CD8+ T cells sorted from blood, collected in a trial of the OX40 agonist ivuxolimab. The CDR3 spells CASTVGQPYEQYF. CDR3 nucleotide sequence: TGTGCCAGCACCGTGGGACAGCCCTACGAGCAGTACTTC.